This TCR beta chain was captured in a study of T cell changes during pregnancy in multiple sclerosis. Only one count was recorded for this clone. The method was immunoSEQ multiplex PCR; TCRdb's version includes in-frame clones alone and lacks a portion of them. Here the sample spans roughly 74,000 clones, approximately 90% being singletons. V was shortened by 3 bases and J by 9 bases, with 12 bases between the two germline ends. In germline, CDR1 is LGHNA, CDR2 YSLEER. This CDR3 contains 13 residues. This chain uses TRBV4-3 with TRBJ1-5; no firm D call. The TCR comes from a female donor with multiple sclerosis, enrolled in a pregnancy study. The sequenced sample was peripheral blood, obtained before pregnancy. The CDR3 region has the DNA TGCGCCAGCAGCCAGGATGTAGGGAGGCCCCAGCATTTT. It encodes CASSQDVGRPQHF.